This T cell receptor (beta chain) comes out of a study of CD8 T cells in ankylosing spondylitis. Regarding the study as a whole: Ankylosing spondylitis blood seemed to carry a telltale TCR beta motif made of seven or eight highly homologous variants.

The CDR3 totals 15 residues. The germline V gene encodes CDR1 KGHSH and CDR2 LQKENI. With 2 bases removed from V and 4 bases from J, the gap between germline ends came to 15 bases. It was by quantitative 5'-RACE with molecular barcodes that TCR beta libraries were made. TCRdb used MiXCR to reprocess the 5' RACE reads, holding one entry per CDR3 protein. Of tens of thousands of distinct CDR3 sequences detected, roughly 9.6% appear once; the ten largest clones hold roughly 1.3%. This clonotype appeared a single time. Its matching antigen is unknown. This TCR was recovered from a male donor with ankylosing spondylitis or in good health (not recorded which). The specimen sequenced was blood, either unsorted or a sorted T cell fraction (not recorded which). The chain carries TRBV18 and TRBJ2-7; weak D call: TRBD2 (5 bases). CDR3 loop: CASSPDDGVEYEQYF. The DNA for the CDR3 is TGTGCCAGCTCACCAGACGACGGGGTGGAGTACGAGCAGTACTTC.